Here is one T cell receptor (beta chain) with its context. Its antigen is undetermined. The data belong to a study of shared clonotypes between healthy human individuals. This CDR3 comprises 15 residues. Per germline, CDR1 MNHNY and CDR2 SVGAGI (reference sequence). Trimming cost V 7 bases and J 4 bases; bases outside gene matches: 7. General study findings and limits: Only blood underwent sampling, and tissue repertoires likely differ. How much donors shared clonotypes was expected to be affected by sequencing depth.

Replicate sorted-subset PCRs were loaded with roughly 190 ng DNA, 30,000 or so T cell genomes. Profiled with immunoSEQ multiplex PCR; TCRdb holds only in-frame clones, not every one. This sample yields some 2,100,000 clones, of which 95% are seen a single time; 0.1% to 0.15% belongs to the top ten. The receptor comes from a young man in good health. The rearrangement uses TRBV6-6 and TRBJ2-2; TRBD1 agrees at 9 bases. Sequenced material: naive CD4+ T cells sorted from blood. The subset is: CD45RA+ positively selected. The CDR3 DNA is TGTGCCAGCATAACAGGGGGCCGTGGCACCGGGGAGCTGTTTTTT. As protein: CASITGGRGTGELFF.